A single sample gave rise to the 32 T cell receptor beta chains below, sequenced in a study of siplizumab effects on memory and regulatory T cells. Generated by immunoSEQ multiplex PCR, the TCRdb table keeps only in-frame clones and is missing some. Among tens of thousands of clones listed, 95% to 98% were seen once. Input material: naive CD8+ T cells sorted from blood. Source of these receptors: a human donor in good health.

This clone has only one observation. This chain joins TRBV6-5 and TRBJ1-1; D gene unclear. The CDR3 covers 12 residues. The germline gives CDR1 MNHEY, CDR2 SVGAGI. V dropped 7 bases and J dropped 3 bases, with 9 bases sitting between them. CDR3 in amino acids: CASIDEDTEAFF. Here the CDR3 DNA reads TGTGCCAGCATAGATGAGGACACTGAAGCTTTCTTT.

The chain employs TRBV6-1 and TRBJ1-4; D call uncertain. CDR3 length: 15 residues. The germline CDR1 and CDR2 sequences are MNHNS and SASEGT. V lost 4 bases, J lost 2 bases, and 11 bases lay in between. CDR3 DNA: TGTGCCAGCAGTGCCGTTTATGGTACTAATGAAAAACTGTTTTTT. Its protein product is CASSAVYGTNEKLFF.

CDR3 in DNA: TGTGCCAGCGGGACAGGTCTGAGTCCCGGGGAGCTGTTTTTT. This encodes CASGTGLSPGELFF. This rearrangement joins TRBV6-5 to TRBJ2-2; TRBD1 agrees at 8 bases. After removal of 8 bases from V and 6 bases from J, the junction contained 8 bases not matched to a gene. CDR1 MNHEY and CDR2 SVGAGI come from the germline V gene. The CDR3 is made up of 14 amino acids.

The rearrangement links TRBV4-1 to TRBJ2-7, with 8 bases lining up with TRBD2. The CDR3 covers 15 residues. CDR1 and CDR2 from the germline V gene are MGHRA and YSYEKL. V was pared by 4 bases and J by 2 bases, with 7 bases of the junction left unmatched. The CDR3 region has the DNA TGCGCCAGCAGCCTCATTAGCGGGGCAACCTACGAGCAGTACTTC. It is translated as CASSLISGATYEQYF.

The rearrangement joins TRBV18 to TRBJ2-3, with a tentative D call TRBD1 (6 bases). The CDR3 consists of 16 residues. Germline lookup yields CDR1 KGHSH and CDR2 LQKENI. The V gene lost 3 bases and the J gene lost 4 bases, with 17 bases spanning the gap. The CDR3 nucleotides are TGTGCCAGCTCACCGCCTACAGGGCACAAGGCAGATACGCAGTATTTT. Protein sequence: CASSPPTGHKADTQYF.

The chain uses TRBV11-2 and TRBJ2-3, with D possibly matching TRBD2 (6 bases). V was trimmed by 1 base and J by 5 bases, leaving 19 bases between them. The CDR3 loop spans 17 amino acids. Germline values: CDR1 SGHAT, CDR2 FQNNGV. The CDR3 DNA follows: TGTGCCAGCAGCTTAGTACGACTAGGGATTCGTGTAGATACGCAGTATTTT. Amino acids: CASSLVRLGIRVDTQYF.

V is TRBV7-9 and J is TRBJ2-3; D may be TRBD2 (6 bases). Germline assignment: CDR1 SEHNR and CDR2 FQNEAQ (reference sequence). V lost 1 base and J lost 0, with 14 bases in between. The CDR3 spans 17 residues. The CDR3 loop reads CASSLGGAGRSTDTQYF. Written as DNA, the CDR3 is TGTGCCAGCAGCTTAGGAGGTGCGGGGAGGAGCACAGATACGCAGTATTTT.

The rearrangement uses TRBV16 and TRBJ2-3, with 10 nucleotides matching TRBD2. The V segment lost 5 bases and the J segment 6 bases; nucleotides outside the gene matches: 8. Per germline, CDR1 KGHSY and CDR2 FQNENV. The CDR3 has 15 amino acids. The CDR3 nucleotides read TGTGCCAGCAGCAACCTAGCGGGAGAGGGCGATACGCAGTATTTT. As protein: CASSNLAGEGDTQYF.

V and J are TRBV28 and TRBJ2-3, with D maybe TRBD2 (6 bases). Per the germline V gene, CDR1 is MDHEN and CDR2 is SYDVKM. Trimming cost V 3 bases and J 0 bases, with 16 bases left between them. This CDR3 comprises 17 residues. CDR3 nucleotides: TGTGCCAGCAGTTTTGGGCTAGCGCAAGCTAGCACAGATACGCAGTATTTT. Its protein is CASSFGLAQASTDTQYF.

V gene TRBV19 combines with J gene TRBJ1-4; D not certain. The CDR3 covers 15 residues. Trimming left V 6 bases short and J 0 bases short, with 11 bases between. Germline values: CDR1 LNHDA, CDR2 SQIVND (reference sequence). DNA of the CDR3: TGTGCCAGTAGCGTCCTGGGAGCAACTAATGAAAAACTGTTTTTT. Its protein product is CASSVLGATNEKLFF.

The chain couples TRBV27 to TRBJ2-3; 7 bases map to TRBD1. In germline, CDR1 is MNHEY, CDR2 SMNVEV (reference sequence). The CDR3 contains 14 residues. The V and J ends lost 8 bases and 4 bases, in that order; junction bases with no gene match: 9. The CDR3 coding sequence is TGTGCCAGCGGGCGGACAGGCTTGGCAGATACGCAGTATTTT. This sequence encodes CASGRTGLADTQYF.

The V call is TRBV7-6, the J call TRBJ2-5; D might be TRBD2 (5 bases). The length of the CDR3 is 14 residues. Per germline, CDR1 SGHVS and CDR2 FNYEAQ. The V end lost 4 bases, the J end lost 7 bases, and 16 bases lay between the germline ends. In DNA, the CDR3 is TGTGCCAGCAGCTCCACCCTCGGCCGGGGGACCCAGTACTTC. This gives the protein CASSSTLGRGTQYF.

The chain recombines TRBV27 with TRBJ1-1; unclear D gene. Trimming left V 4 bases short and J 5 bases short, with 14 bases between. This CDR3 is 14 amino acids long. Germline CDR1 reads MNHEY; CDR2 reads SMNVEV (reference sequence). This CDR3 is CASSWSGDGTEAFF. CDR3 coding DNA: TGTGCCAGCAGTTGGAGTGGAGACGGGACTGAAGCTTTCTTT.

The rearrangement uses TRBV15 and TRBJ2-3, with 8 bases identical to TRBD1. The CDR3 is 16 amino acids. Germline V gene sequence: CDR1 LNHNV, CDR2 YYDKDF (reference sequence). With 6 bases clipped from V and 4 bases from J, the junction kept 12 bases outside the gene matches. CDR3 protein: CATRYTGTGISDTQYF. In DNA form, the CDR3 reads TGTGCCACCAGATACACCGGGACAGGCATATCAGATACGCAGTATTTT. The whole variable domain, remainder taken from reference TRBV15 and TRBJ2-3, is DAMVIQNPRYQVTQFGKPVTLSCSQTLNHNVMYWYQQKSSQAPKLLFHYYDKDFNNEADTPDNFQSRRPNTSFCFLDIRSPGLGDTAMYLCATRYTGTGISDTQYFGPGTRLTVL.

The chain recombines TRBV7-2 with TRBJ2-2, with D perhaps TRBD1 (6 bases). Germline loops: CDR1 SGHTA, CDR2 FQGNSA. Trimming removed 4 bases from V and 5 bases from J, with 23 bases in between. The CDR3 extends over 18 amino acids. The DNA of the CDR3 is TGTGCCAGCAGCTCTGGAGTCGGCGGACAGAGCTGGACCGGGGAGCTGTTTTTT. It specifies CASSSGVGGQSWTGELFF.

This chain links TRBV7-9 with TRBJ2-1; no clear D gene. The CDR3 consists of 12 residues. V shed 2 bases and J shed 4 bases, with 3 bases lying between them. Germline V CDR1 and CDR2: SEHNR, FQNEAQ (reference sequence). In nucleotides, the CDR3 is TGTGCCAGCAGCTTATATTACAATGAGCAGTTCTTC. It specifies CASSLYYNEQFF.

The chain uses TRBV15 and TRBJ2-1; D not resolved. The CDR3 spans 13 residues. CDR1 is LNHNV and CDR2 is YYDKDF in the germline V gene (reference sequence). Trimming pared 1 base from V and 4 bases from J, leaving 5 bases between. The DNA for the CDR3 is TGTGCCACCAGCAGAGTGGGGTACAATGAGCAGTTCTTC. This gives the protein CATSRVGYNEQFF.

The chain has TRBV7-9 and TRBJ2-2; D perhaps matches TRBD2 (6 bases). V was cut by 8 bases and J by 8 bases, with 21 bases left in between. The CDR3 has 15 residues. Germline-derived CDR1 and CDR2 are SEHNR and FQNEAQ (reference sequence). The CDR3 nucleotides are TGTGCCAGCGGGTCGTCCGGGACTCCGCCTGGGGAGCTGTTTTTT. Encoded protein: CASGSSGTPPGELFF.

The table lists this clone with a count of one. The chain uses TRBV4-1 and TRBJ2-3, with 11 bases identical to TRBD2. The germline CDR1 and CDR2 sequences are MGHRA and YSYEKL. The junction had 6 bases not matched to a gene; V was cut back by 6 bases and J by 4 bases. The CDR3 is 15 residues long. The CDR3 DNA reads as TGCGCCAGCAGTCTTAGCGGGAGGGCCTCAGATACGCAGTATTTT. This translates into CASSLSGRASDTQYF.

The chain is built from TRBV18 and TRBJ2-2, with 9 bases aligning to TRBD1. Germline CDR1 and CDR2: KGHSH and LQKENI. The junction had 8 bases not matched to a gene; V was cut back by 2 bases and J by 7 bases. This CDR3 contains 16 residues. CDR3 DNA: TGTGCCAGCTCACCAGGCCGGGACAGGGTCCACGGGGAGCTGTTTTTT. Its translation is CASSPGRDRVHGELFF.

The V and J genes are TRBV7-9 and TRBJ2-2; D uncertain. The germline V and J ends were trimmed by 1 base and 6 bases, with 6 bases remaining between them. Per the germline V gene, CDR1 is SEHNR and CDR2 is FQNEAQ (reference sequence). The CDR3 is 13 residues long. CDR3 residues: CASSLGGSGELFF. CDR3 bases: TGTGCCAGCAGCTTAGGGGGTTCCGGGGAGCTGTTTTTT.

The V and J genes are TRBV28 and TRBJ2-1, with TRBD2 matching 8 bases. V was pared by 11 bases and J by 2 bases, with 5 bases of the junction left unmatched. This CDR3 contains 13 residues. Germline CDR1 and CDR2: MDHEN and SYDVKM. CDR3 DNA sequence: TGTGCCTGCGCACTAGCGGCCTACAATGAGCAGTTCTTC. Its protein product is CACALAAYNEQFF.

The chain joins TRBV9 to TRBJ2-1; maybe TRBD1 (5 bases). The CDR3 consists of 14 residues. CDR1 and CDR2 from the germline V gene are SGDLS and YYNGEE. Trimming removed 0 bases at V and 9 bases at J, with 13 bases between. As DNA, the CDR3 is TGTGCCAGCAGCGTAGAAGGGGAATCGGTTGAGCAGTTCTTC. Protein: CASSVEGESVEQFF. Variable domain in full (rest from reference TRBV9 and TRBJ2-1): DSGVTQTPKHLITATGQRVTLRCSPRSGDLSVYWYQQSLDQGLQFLIQYYNGEERAKGNILERFSAQQFPDLHSELNLSSLELGDSALYFCASSVEGESVEQFFGPGTRLTVL.

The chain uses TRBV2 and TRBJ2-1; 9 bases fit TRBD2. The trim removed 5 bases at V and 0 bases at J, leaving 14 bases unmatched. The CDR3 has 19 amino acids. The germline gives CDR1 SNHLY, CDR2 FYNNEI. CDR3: CASSHGTSPFTRSYNEQFF. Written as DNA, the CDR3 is TGTGCCAGCAGTCACGGGACTAGCCCTTTCACTCGCTCCTACAATGAGCAGTTCTTC.

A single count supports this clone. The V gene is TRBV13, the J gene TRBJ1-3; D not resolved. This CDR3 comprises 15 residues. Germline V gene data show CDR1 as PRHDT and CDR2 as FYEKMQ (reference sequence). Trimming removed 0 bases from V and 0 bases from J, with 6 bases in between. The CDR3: CASSLGGGSGNTIYF. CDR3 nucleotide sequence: TGTGCCAGCAGCTTAGGTGGCGGCTCTGGAAACACCATATATTTT.

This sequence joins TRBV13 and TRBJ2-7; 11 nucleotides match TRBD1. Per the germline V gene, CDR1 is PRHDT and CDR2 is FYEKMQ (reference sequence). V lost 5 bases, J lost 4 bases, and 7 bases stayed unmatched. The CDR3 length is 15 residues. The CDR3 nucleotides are TGTGCCAGCAGCAACCGGGACAGGGGGGTTTACGAGCAGTACTTC. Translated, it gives CASSNRDRGVYEQYF.

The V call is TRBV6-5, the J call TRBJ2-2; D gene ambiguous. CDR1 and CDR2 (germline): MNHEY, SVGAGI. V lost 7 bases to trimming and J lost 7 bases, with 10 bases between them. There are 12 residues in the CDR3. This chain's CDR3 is CASNTADGELFF. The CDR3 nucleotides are TGTGCCAGCAATACCGCGGACGGGGAGCTGTTTTTT.

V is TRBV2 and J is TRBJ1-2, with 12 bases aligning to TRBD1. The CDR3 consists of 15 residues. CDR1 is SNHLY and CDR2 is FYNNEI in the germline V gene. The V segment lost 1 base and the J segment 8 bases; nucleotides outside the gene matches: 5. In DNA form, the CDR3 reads TGTGCCAGCAGTGAAGGCGGGACAGGGGGCGCGGGCTACACCTTC. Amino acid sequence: CASSEGGTGGAGYTF.

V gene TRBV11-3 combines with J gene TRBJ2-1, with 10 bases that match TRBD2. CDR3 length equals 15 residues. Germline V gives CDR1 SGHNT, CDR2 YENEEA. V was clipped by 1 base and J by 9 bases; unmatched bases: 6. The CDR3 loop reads CASSLVTSGMVEQFF. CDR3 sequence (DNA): TGTGCCAGCAGCTTAGTAACTAGCGGGATGGTTGAGCAGTTCTTC.

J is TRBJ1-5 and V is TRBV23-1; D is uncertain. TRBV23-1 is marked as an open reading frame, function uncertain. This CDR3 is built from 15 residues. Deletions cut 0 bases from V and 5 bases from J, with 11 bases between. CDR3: CASSQSKTADQPQHF. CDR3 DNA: TGCGCCAGCAGTCAATCGAAAACAGCCGATCAGCCCCAGCATTTT.

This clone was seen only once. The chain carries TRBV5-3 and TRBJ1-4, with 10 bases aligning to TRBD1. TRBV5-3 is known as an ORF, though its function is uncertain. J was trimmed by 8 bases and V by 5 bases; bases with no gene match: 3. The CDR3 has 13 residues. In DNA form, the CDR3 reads TGTGCCAGAAGAGACAGGGGGCGAGAAAAACTGTTTTTT. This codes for CARRDRGREKLFF.

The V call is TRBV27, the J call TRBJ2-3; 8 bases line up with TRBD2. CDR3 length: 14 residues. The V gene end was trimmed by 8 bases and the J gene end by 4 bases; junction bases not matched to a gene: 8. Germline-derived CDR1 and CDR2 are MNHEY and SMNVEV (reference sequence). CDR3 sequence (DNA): TGTGCCAGCCAACAAGCGGGAGTCCCAGATACGCAGTATTTT. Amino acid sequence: CASQQAGVPDTQYF.